The 2 T cell receptor beta chains in this list originate from one sample, sequenced in a study of OX40 agonist ivuxolimab in advanced cancers. Generated by immunoSEQ multiplex PCR, the TCRdb table keeps only in-frame clones and is missing some. The data contain 73,000 or so clones, around 83% of them singletons. Sequencing was performed on CD4+ or CD8+ T cells sorted from blood, taken in a trial of the OX40 agonist ivuxolimab. These receptors were obtained from an adult with an advanced solid tumor such as melanoma, head and neck, liver or kidney cancer.

The chain recombines TRBV6-6 with TRBJ2-3; 10 nucleotides match TRBD2. Germline CDR1 reads MNHNY; CDR2 reads SVGAGI (reference sequence). CDR3 length: 14 residues. Trimming cost V 4 bases and J 6 bases; bases outside gene matches: 4. CDR3 in DNA: TGTGCCAGCAGTTCTAGCGGGAGAGAGGATACGCAGTATTTT. This codes for CASSSSGREDTQYF.

V and J are TRBV28 and TRBJ1-3; D not certain. In germline, CDR1 is MDHEN, CDR2 SYDVKM. CDR3 length equals 13 residues. Trimming left V 8 bases short and J 2 bases short, with 10 bases between. The chain's CDR3 is CASLDNTGNTIYF. The CDR3 DNA is TGTGCCAGCCTAGACAATACTGGAAACACCATATATTTT.